This T cell receptor beta chain was found in a study of cytomegalovirus exposure and HLA in healthy donors. Study observations and caveats: The study listed approximately 160 cytomegalovirus-associated TCR beta chains.

CDR1 is MRHNA and CDR2 is SNTAGT in the germline V gene. Trimming took 7 bases from V and 6 from J; bases not matched to a gene: 12. This CDR3 has 15 amino acids. Comment on this clone: Antigen unknown.

Sequencing used immunoSEQ multiplex PCR; TCRdb keeps in-frame clones, though not all of them. The table lists roughly 140,000 clones, 70% to 90% of them singletons. This receptor was taken from a young man in good health and CMV-seropositive. The J gene is TRBJ2-3, the V gene TRBV6-4, with 8 bases aligning to TRBD2. Material for sequencing was PBMCs. The CDR3 DNA follows: TGTGCCAGCACGTCGAGGGCCGGGGGGGCGGATACGCAGTATTTT. Protein: CASTSRAGGADTQYF.